The 10 T cell receptor beta chains below all came from one sample that was sequenced in a study of T cell repertoires in cytomegalovirus infection (dated by TCRdb to the late 2010s). The treatment or condition label, as the study defines it: in vitro stimulation with specific CMV peptide epitopes to enrich CMV-specific T cells. These receptors lack a known antigen. Instrument on record: Illumina HiSeq 1500. TCRdb trimmed public reads at Q25 via fastp, called clones via MiXCR and kept in-frame beta chains. Each CDR3 protein gets just one entry, which takes the most common genes and DNA from the rows behind it. For this sample there are approximately 470,000 distinct CDR3 sequences; about 42% appear just once. In total, the top ten clones hold just under 45% of the sample. Sequenced here: cultured PBMCs, sampled from culture after CMV antigen stimulation. Receptors originate from a human donor in good health (CMV status not recorded). Some clones in this sample may be carry-over from other donors' samples.

The chain employs TRBV20-1 and TRBJ2-1, with a weak D call TRBD2 (5 bases). The CDR3 has 13 amino acids. Trimming cost V 3 bases and J 0 bases, with 6 bases left between them. CDR1 and CDR2 (germline): DFQATT, SNEGSKA (reference sequence). CDR3 sequence: CSARRASYNEQFF. In nucleotides, the CDR3 is TGCAGTGCTAGGAGGGCCTCCTACAATGAGCAGTTCTTC.

V usage is TRBV7-2 and J usage is TRBJ2-1; D call uncertain. CDR1 and CDR2 from the germline V gene are SGHTA and FQGNSA. Trimming shortened V by 4 bases and J by 4 bases, and 14 bases separated the two germline ends. This CDR3 has 15 amino acids. As DNA, the CDR3 is TGTGCCAGCAGCTCCTGGATTGTCGGATACAATGAGCAGTTCTTC. It is translated as CASSSWIVGYNEQFF.

DNA for the CDR3: TGTGCCAGCAGTTTTCAGGGCAGCGAAAACACCGGGGAGCTGTTTTTT. Translation: CASSFQGSENTGELFF. The rearrangement uses TRBV28 and TRBJ2-2; the D gene is possibly TRBD1 (5 bases). Deletions cut 3 bases from V and 2 bases from J, with 13 bases between. The CDR3 has 16 residues. Germline lookup yields CDR1 MDHEN and CDR2 SYDVKM.

The chain employs TRBV6-2 or TRBV6-3 and TRBJ2-1, with D possibly being TRBD2 (5 bases). V was pared by 0 bases and J by 6 bases, with 18 bases between. The CDR3 runs to 17 residues. CDR1 MNHEY and CDR2 SVGEGT come from the germline V gene. CDR3 amino acids: CASSYSRADQFGNEQFF. CDR3 coding DNA: TGTGCCAGCAGTTACTCGCGGGCAGATCAGTTTGGCAATGAGCAGTTCTTC.

The gene calls are TRBV19 and TRBJ2-7, with D uncertain. V was shortened by 3 bases and J by 2 bases, with 11 bases between the two germline ends. Germline CDR1 is LNHDA and CDR2 is SQIVND (reference sequence). CDR3 length: 14 residues. This CDR3 reads CASSMVTYPYEQYF. Here the CDR3 DNA reads TGTGCCAGTAGTATGGTTACTTATCCCTACGAGCAGTACTTC.

The chain carries TRBV6-2 or TRBV6-3 and TRBJ2-1; D is perhaps TRBD2 (6 bases). CDR1 is MNHEY, CDR2 SVGEGT, per germline. V shed 6 bases and J shed 9 bases, with 24 bases lying between them. This CDR3 region has 16 residues. CDR3 sequence (DNA): TGTGCCAGCAGACTATTTAGCGGCAGACGCGATACTGAGCAGTTCTTC. Translating it yields CASRLFSGRRDTEQFF.

The gene calls are TRBV7-2 and TRBJ1-2; D is unclear. Per germline, CDR1 SGHTA and CDR2 FQGNSA. V was cut by 1 base and J by 2 bases, with 8 bases left in between. The CDR3 length is 14 residues. CDR3: CASSLGPNNYGYTF. DNA of the CDR3: TGTGCCAGCAGCTTAGGCCCGAACAACTATGGCTACACCTTC.

The chain employs TRBV27 and TRBJ1-5; 8 bases are a match to TRBD1. The CDR3 has 15 amino acids. Germline-derived CDR1 and CDR2 are MNHEY and SMNVEV (reference sequence). V shed 11 bases, J shed 3 bases, and the junction held 12 bases outside the gene matches. The DNA for the CDR3 is TGTGCCTGTCAAATGGACAGGGTGGACAATCAGCCCCAGCATTTT. Translated, it gives CACQMDRVDNQPQHF.

This clonotype occurred a few times. The V gene is TRBV6-1, the J gene TRBJ2-4; 11 bases are a match to TRBD2. CDR3 length: 15 amino acids. Germline values: CDR1 MNHNS, CDR2 SASEGT. Trimming removed 4 bases from V and 8 bases from J; junction bases left unmatched: 7. CDR3 in amino acids: CASSGPSGGRDIQYF. For the CDR3, the DNA is TGTGCCAGCAGTGGCCCTAGCGGGGGGCGAGACATTCAGTACTTC.

The chain recombines TRBV7-6 with TRBJ1-4, with D possibly TRBD1 on 6 matching bases. CDR3 size: 15 residues. V lost 5 bases to trimming and J lost 2 bases, with 12 bases between them. Germline CDR1 is SGHVS and CDR2 is FNYEAQ. The CDR3 coding sequence is TGTGCCAGCAGCCCCAGGGGCGGCACTAATGAAAAACTGTTTTTT. It yields the protein CASSPRGGTNEKLFF. The variable domain in full, completed from reference TRBV7-6 and TRBJ1-4, reads GAGVSQSPRYKVTKRGQDVALRCDPISGHVSLYWYRQALGQGPEFLTYFNYEAQQDKSGLPNDRFSAERPEGSISTLTIQRTEQRDSAMYRCASSPRGGTNEKLFFGSGTQLSVL.